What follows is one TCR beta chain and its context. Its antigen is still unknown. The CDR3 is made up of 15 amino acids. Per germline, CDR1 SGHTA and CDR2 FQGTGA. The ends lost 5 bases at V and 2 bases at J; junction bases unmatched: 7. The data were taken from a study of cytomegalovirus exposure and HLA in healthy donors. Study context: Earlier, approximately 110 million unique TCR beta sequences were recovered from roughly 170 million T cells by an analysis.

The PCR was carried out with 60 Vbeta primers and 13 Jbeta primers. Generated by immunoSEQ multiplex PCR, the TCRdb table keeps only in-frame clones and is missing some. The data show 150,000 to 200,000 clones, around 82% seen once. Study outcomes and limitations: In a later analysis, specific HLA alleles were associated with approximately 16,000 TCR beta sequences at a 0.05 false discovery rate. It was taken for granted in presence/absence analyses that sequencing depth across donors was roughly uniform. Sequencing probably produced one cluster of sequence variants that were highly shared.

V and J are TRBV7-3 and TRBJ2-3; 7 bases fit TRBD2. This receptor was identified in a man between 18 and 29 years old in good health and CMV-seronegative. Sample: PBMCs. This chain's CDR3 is CASSPGLGDTDTQYF. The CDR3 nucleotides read TGTGCCAGCAGCCCAGGACTAGGTGACACAGATACGCAGTATTTT.